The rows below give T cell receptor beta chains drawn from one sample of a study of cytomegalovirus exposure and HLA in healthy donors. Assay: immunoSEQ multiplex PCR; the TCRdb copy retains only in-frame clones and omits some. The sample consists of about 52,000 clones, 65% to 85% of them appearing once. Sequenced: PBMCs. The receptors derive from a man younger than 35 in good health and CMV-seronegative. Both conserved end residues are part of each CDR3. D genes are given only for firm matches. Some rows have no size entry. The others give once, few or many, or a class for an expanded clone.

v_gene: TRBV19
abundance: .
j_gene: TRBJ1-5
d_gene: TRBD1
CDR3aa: CASRENRGSNQPQHF
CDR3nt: TGTGCCAGTAGGGAAAACAGGGGCAGCAATCAGCCCCAGCATTTT

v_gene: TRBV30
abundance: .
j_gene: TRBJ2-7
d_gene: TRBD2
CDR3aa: CAWTPGLAGVYEQYF
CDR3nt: TGTGCCTGGACCCCGGGACTAGCGGGAGTTTACGAGCAGTACTTC

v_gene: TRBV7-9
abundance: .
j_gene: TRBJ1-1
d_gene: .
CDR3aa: CASSLAGDRTEAFF
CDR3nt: TGTGCCAGCAGCTTAGCAGGGGATCGAACTGAAGCTTTCTTT

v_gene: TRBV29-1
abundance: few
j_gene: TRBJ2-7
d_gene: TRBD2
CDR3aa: CSVVLAGGSSYEQYF
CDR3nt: TGCAGCGTTGTGCTAGCGGGAGGGAGCTCCTACGAGCAGTACTTC

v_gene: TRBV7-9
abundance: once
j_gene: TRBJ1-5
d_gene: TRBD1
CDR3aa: CASSSPGGGNQPQHF
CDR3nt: TGTGCCAGCAGCTCTCCAGGGGGCGGGAATCAGCCCCAGCATTTT

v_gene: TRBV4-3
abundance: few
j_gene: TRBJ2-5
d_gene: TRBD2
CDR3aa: CASSQDYPLAGKETQYF
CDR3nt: TGCGCCAGCAGCCAAGATTACCCCCTAGCGGGAAAAGAGACCCAGTACTTC

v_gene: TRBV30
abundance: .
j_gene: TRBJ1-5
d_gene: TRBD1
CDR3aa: CAWSTGTGDFQPQHF
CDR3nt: TGTGCCTGGAGTACTGGGACAGGGGATTTTCAGCCCCAGCATTTT

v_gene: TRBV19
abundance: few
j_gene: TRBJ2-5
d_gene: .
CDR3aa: CASSLGGPRETQYF
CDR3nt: TGTGCCAGTAGCCTCGGGGGACCGCGAGAGACCCAGTACTTC

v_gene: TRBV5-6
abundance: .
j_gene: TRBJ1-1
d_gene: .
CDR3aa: CASRPTGNTEAFF
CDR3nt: TGTGCCAGCAGACCGACAGGGAACACTGAAGCTTTCTTT

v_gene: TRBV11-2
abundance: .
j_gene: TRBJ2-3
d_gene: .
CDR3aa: CASSLAGRNTDTQYF
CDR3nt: TGTGCCAGCAGCTTAGCTGGCCGAAACACAGATACGCAGTATTTT

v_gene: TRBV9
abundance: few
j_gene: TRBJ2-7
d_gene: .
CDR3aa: CASSVGPGEYEQYF
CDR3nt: TGTGCCAGCAGCGTGGGGCCGGGAGAGTACGAGCAGTACTTC

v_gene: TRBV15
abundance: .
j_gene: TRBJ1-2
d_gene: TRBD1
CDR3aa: CATSNDRVYGYTF
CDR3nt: TGTGCCACCAGCAACGACAGGGTCTATGGCTACACCTTC

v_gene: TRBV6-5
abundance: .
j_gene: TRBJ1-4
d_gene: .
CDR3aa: CASGQNEKLFF
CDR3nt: TGTGCCAGCGGACAGAATGAAAAACTGTTTTTT

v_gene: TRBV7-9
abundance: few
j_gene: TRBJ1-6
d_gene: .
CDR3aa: CASSLDLVGLANSPLHF
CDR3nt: TGTGCCAGCAGCTTAGATTTGGTAGGACTCGCTAATTCACCCCTCCACTTT

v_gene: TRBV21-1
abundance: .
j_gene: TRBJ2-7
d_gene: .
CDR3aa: CASSKTPPRLSYEQYF
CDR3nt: TGTGCCAGCAGCAAAACCCCTCCTAGACTTTCCTACGAGCAGTACTTC

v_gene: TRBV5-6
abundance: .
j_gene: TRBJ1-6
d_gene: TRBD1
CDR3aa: CASSLTGNSPLHF
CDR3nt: TGTGCCAGCAGTCTGACAGGGAATTCACCCCTCCACTTT

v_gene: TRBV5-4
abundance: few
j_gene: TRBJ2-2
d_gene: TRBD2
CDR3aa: CASSPGLAGEYTGELFF
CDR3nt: TGTGCCAGCAGCCCTGGACTAGCGGGAGAATATACCGGGGAGCTGTTTTTT

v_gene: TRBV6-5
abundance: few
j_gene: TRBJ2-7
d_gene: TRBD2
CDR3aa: CASSGWGGTYEQYF
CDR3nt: TGTGCCAGCAGTGGGTGGGGGGGGACGTACGAGCAGTACTTC

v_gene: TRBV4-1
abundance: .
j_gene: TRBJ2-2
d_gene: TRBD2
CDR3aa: CASSQLAGGTGELFF
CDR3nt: TGCGCCAGCAGCCAACTAGCGGGAGGGACCGGGGAGCTGTTTTTT

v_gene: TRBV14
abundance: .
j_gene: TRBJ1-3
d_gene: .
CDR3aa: CASSQESLLSGNTIYF
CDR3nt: TGTGCCAGCAGCCAAGAATCTCTTCTTTCGGGAAACACCATATATTTT

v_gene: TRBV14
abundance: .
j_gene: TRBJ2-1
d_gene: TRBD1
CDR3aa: CASSILGRGIYNEQFF
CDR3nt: TGTGCCAGCAGCATCCTAGGCAGGGGGATTTACAATGAGCAGTTCTTC

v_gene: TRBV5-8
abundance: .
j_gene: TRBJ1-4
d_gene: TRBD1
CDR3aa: CASSWTTGTVTTNEKLFF
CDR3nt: TGTGCCAGCAGCTGGACCACCGGGACAGTTACAACTAATGAAAAACTGTTTTTT

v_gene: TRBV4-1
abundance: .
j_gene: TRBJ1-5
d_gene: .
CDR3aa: CASSQRGEWQPQHF
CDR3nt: TGCGCCAGCAGCCAACGGGGGGAGTGGCAGCCCCAGCATTTT

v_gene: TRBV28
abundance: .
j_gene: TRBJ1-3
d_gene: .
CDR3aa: CASGQSDSGSGNTIYF
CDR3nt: TGTGCCAGCGGACAGTCCGACAGTGGCTCTGGAAACACCATATATTTT

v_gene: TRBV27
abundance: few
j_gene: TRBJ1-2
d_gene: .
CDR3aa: CASRTRNSPNYGYTF
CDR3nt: TGTGCCAGCCGCACCCGGAACAGCCCAAACTATGGCTACACCTTC

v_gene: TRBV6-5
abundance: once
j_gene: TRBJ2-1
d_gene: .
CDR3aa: CASRDSSNEQFF
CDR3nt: TGTGCCAGCAGGGACTCGAGCAATGAGCAGTTCTTC

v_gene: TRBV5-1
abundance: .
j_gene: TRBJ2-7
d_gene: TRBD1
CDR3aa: CASSWMTGTYEQYF
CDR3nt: TGCGCCAGCAGCTGGATGACAGGGACCTACGAGCAGTACTTC

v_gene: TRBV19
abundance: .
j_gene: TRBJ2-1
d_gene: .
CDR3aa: CASSGAGPYNEQFF
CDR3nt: TGTGCCAGTAGTGGAGCAGGGCCCTACAATGAGCAGTTCTTC

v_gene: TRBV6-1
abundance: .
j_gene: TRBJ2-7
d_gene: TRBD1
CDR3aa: CASRAGQGAFEQYF
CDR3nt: TGTGCCAGCAGAGCCGGACAGGGCGCGTTCGAGCAGTACTTC

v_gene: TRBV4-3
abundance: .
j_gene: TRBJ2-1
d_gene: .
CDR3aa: CASSQGFESGYNEQFF
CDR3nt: TGCGCCAGCAGCCAAGGGTTTGAGAGCGGATACAATGAGCAGTTCTTC

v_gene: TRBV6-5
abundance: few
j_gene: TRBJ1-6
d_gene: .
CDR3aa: CASRTGQMDSPLHF
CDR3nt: TGTGCCAGCAGGACGGGACAAATGGATTCACCCCTCCACTTT

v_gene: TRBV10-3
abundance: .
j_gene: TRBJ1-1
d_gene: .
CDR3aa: CAISDARGKDTEAFF
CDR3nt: TGTGCCATCAGTGACGCCAGAGGTAAGGACACTGAAGCTTTCTTT

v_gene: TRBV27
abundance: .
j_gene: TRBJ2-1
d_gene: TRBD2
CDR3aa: CASRLGLAGGPSYNEQFF
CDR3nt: TGTGCCAGCAGACTAGGACTAGCGGGAGGCCCCTCCTACAATGAGCAGTTCTTC

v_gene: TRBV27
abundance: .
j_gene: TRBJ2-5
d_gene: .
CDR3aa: CASSLSAQETQYF
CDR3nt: TGTGCCAGCAGTTTATCGGCCCAAGAGACCCAGTACTTC

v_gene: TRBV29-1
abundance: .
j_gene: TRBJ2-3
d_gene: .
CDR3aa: CSVEFRADTQYF
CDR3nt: TGCAGCGTTGAGTTCAGGGCAGATACGCAGTATTTT

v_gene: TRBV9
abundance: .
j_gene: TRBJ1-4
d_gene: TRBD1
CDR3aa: CASSPGDSVREKLFF
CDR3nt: TGTGCCAGCAGCCCCGGGGACAGCGTGCGGGAAAAACTGTTTTTT

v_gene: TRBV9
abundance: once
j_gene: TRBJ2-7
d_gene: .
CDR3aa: CASSLTTTSSYEQYF
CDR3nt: TGTGCCAGCAGCCTAACTACAACCAGCTCCTACGAGCAGTACTTC

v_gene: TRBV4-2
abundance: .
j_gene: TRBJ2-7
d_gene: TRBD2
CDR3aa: CASSQRLADLYEQYF
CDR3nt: TGTGCCAGCAGCCAGAGACTAGCGGACCTCTACGAGCAGTACTTC

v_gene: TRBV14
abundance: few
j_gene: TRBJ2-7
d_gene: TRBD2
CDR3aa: CASSELAGYEQYF
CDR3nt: TGTGCCAGCAGCGAACTAGCGGGCTACGAGCAGTACTTC

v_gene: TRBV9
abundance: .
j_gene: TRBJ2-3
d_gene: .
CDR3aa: CASSPAGTYTDTQYF
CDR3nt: TGTGCCAGCAGCCCCGCGGGGACCTACACAGATACGCAGTATTTT